The 9 T cell receptor beta chains given below trace back to one sample, sequenced in a study of T cells after yellow fever vaccination. TCRdb analysed the 5' RACE reads with MiXCR anew, one entry per CDR3 protein. The sample holds approximately 510,000 distinct CDR3 sequences, about a fifth seen once. The sample here was PBMCs, taken roughly 20 days after the first yellow fever vaccination. Receptors were obtained from a man younger than 35 who received the YFV17D yellow fever vaccine.

This clonotype showed up just a few times. V gene TRBV7-6 combines with J gene TRBJ2-5; 11 bases map to TRBD2. V lost 5 bases, J lost 4 bases, and 6 bases stayed unmatched. Per germline, CDR1 SGHVS and CDR2 FNYEAQ. The CDR3 is 15 amino acids. This CDR3 is CASSPLAGGGETQYF. The CDR3 nucleotides are TGTGCCAGCAGCCCTTTAGCGGGAGGGGGAGAGACCCAGTACTTC.

This clonotype was detected only a few times. This rearrangement joins TRBV5-1 to TRBJ1-6, with D uncertain. Germline CDR1 SGHRS, CDR2 YFSETQ. Trimming stripped 0 bases from V and 5 bases from J, with 15 bases between. The length of the CDR3 is 17 residues. Here the CDR3 DNA reads TGCGCCAGCAGCTTGGACCCCGGGAGGGCGGATAATTCACCCCTCCACTTT. Translated, it gives CASSLDPGRADNSPLHF.

The chain is built from TRBV15 and TRBJ2-1; tentatively, D is TRBD1 (6 bases). V was clipped by 4 bases and J by 7 bases, with 14 bases between them. Germline V gene sequence: CDR1 LNHNV, CDR2 YYDKDF (reference sequence). CDR3 length equals 14 residues. CDR3 bases: TGTGCCACCAGCATGAGTCAGGGGTTGAATGAGCAGTTCTTC. This translates into CATSMSQGLNEQFF.

This clonotype was recorded a few times. The CDR3 nucleotides read TGTGCCAGCAGCTTAGCGGGGCAGGGAAACTACGAGCAGTACGTC. Residues: CASSLAGQGNYEQYV. The chain couples TRBV7-2 to TRBJ2-7, with D possibly being TRBD1 (5 bases). CDR3 length: 15 residues. V was trimmed by 0 bases and J by 3 bases, leaving 12 bases between them. From germline, CDR1 is SGHTA and CDR2 FQGNSA.

The chain joins TRBV7-3 to TRBJ1-1; weak D call: TRBD1 (5 bases). CDR1 and CDR2 (germline): SGHTA, FQGTGA. The ends were cut back, 5 bases at V and 4 bases at J, with 14 bases in the middle. The CDR3 is made up of 14 amino acids. The CDR3 spells CASSQEGTATEAFF. In DNA, the CDR3 is TGTGCCAGCAGCCAGGAAGGGACGGCCACTGAAGCTTTCTTT.

The chain combines TRBV12-3 or TRBV12-4 with TRBJ2-2; 12 positions match TRBD2. This CDR3 is 19 amino acids long. Trimming removed 6 bases from V and 3 bases from J; junction bases left unmatched: 14. The CDR3 protein is CASSLPASGGAGDTGELFF. CDR3 nucleotides: TGTGCCAGCAGCCTCCCGGCTAGCGGGGGGGCCGGGGACACCGGGGAGCTGTTTTTT.

This chain connects TRBV20-1 to TRBJ2-5; D uncertain. This CDR3 is 14 amino acids long. The germline V gene has CDR1 DFQATT and CDR2 SNEGSKA (reference sequence). V was pared by 1 base and J by 5 bases, with 14 bases between. In DNA, the CDR3 is TGCAGTGCTAGAGGGTCGACGGTTTGGGAGACCCAGTACTTC. It encodes CSARGSTVWETQYF.

V usage is TRBV6-4 and J usage is TRBJ2-1; 12 nucleotides agree with TRBD2. Germline V gives CDR1 MRHNA, CDR2 SNTAGT. This CDR3 is 17 amino acids long. V was clipped by 2 bases and J by 5 bases; unmatched bases: 7. The CDR3 DNA reads as TGTGCCAGCAGTGACGACGCTAGCGGGGGGGCCCACAATGAGCAGTTCTTC. Translation gives CASSDDASGGAHNEQFF.

The V call is TRBV21-1, the J call TRBJ1-5; the table's D call TRBD1 went unverified against the DNA. TRBV21-1 is a recognized pseudogene. This CDR3 is 12 amino acids long. Written as DNA, the CDR3 is TGTGCCAGGACAGAGTTCAATCAGCCCCAGCATTTT. It is translated as CARTEFNQPQHF.